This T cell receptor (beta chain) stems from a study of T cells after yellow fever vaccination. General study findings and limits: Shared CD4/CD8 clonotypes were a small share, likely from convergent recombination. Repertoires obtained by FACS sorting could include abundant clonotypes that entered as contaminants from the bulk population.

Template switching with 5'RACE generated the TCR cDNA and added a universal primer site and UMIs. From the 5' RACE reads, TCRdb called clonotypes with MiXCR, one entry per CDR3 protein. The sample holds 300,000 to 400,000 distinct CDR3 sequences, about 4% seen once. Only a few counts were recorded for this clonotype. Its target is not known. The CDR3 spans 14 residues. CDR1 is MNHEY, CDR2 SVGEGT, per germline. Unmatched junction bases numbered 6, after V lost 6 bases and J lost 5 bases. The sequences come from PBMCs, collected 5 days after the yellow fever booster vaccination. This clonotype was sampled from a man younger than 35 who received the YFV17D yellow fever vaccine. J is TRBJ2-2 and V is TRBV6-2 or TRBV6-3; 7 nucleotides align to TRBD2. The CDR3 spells CASRTDGGTGELFF. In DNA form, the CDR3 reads TGTGCCAGCAGGACGGACGGGGGGACCGGGGAGCTGTTTTTT.